This TCR beta chain stems from a study of T cells in Graves' hyperthyroidism and ophthalmopathy. About the research overall: Staff took peripheral blood when the initial diagnosis was made, before any treatment began.

The CDR3 covers 13 residues. Trimming took 5 bases from V and 4 from J, leaving 8 bases between them. Germline CDR1 and CDR2: MNHNS and SASEGT. Amplification of TCR beta CDR3 regions was performed using RNA transcripts as template. Researchers ran a first-round RT-PCR on the TCR CDR3 using the HTBI primer set. TCRdb recomputed calls from the multiplex PCR reads with MiXCR, one row per CDR3 protein. The table shows more than 550,000 distinct CDR3 sequences, with approximately 19% occurring only once. Criteria for exclusion of patients were uncontrolled infection, other autoimmune disease, pregnancy or lactation. The sample of blood was obtained at first hyperthyroidism diagnosis (before any ophthalmopathy symptoms).

Sequences were obtained from blood. The chain carries TRBV6-1 and TRBJ1-4; D remains ambiguous. The clonotype was recovered from a woman aged 45-60 years with Graves' hyperthyroidism that later progressed to Graves' ophthalmopathy. The chain's CDR3 is CASSWENNEKLFF. The CDR3 region has the DNA TGTGCCAGCAGTTGGGAAAATAATGAAAAACTGTTTTTT.